This passage covers 14 T cell receptor beta chains from one sample sequenced in a study of blood T cell repertoires in COVID-19. Using immunoSEQ multiplex PCR, the repertoire was profiled, and TCRdb retains in-frame clones only, with some absent. The sample carries about 180,000 clones, approximately 88% recorded once. The sample comprised peripheral blood. The source is a woman between 40 and 55 years old with COVID-19, enrolled during active disease.

This clone came up once. The chain joins TRBV27 to TRBJ2-4, with D possibly matching TRBD1 (7 bases). V lost 4 bases, J lost 6 bases, and 16 bases lay in between. The V gene's germline CDR1 is MNHEY and CDR2 SMNVEV (reference sequence). This CDR3 is 15 amino acids long. CDR3 loop: CASSSRGARGNIQYF. In DNA, the CDR3 is TGTGCCAGCAGTTCCAGGGGGGCGCGAGGAAACATTCAGTACTTC.

The J gene is TRBJ2-7, the V gene TRBV13; possibly TRBD1 for D (6 bases). The germline gives CDR1 PRHDT, CDR2 FYEKMQ (reference sequence). CDR3 length: 13 amino acids. V dropped 5 bases and J dropped 3 bases, with 11 bases sitting between them. CDR3 coding DNA: TGTGCCAGCAGCGTGACAGGAGGCTACGAGCAGTACTTC. Residues: CASSVTGGYEQYF.

The V and J genes are TRBV6-4 and TRBJ1-1; no firm D call. V was trimmed by 4 bases and J by 0 bases, leaving 6 bases between them. The CDR3 sequence is 13 residues long. CDR1 and CDR2 from the germline V gene are MRHNA and SNTAGT. CDR3 DNA sequence: TGTGCCAGCAGTGCTGAGATGAACACTGAAGCTTTCTTT. It specifies CASSAEMNTEAFF.

The chain couples TRBV9 to TRBJ1-6; no reliable D call. This CDR3 contains 14 residues. Germline values: CDR1 SGDLS, CDR2 YYNGEE. V lost 0 bases and J 7 bases, leaving 8 bases between the germline ends. CDR3 sequence (DNA): TGTGCCAGCAGCGTAGGAGGAGAGAATTCACCCCTCCACTTT. It yields the protein CASSVGGENSPLHF.

The V gene is TRBV3-1 (or the pseudogene TRBV3-2), the J gene TRBJ1-4; no reliable D call. The germline V gene encodes CDR1 LGHDT and CDR2 YNNKEL (reference sequence). The CDR3 totals 15 residues. V was clipped by 4 bases and J by 8 bases, with 17 bases between them. CDR3 sequence (DNA): TGTGCCAGCAGCCCCAGCGGACTTCAAGGAGAAAAACTGTTTTTT. It yields the protein CASSPSGLQGEKLFF.

This chain links TRBV19 with TRBJ1-2, with D hard to call. The CDR3 consists of 13 residues. The V end lost 7 bases, the J end lost 2 bases, and 11 bases lay between the germline ends. The germline V gene has CDR1 LNHDA and CDR2 SQIVND (reference sequence). Here the CDR3 reads CASTREQNYGYTF. The CDR3 region has the DNA TGTGCCAGTACCCGGGAACAGAACTATGGCTACACCTTC.

The chain couples TRBV11-3 to TRBJ2-1; weak D call: TRBD1 (6 bases). The CDR3 covers 15 residues. Germline values: CDR1 SGHNT, CDR2 YENEEA. Deletions cut 0 bases from V and 11 bases from J, with 17 bases between. The CDR3 DNA reads as TGTGCCAGCAGCTTAGATGGCTCTAAGGGGGTTAAGCAGTTCTTC. Protein: CASSLDGSKGVKQFF.

This clone was observed a few times. The chain has TRBV5-1 and TRBJ2-7; possibly TRBD2 for D (6 bases). The CDR3 covers 15 residues. V was cut by 1 base and J by 6 bases, with 17 bases left in between. Germline assignment: CDR1 SGHRS and CDR2 YFSETQ. The CDR3 spells CASSLSRLARPEQYF. As DNA, the CDR3 is TGCGCCAGCAGCTTGAGCAGGCTAGCGCGGCCCGAGCAGTACTTC.

This sequence joins TRBV19 and TRBJ1-6; TRBD1 is a possible D gene (6 bases). V lost 2 bases and J lost 7, with 15 bases in between. Germline lookup yields CDR1 LNHDA and CDR2 SQIVND (reference sequence). This CDR3 is 16 amino acids long. CDR3 loop: CASSIWVPQGNSPLHF. CDR3 nucleotide sequence: TGTGCCAGTAGTATATGGGTGCCACAGGGAAATTCACCCCTCCACTTT. Complete variable domain (other parts from reference TRBV19 and TRBJ1-6): DGGITQSPKYLFRKEGQNVTLSCEQNLNHDAMYWYRQDPGQGLRLIYYSQIVNDFQKGDIAEGYSVSREKKESFPLTVTSAQKNPTAFYLCASSIWVPQGNSPLHFGNGTRLTVT.

The rearrangement joins TRBV5-1 to TRBJ1-4; possibly TRBD1 for D (5 bases). V lost 0 bases and J 8 bases, leaving 11 bases between the germline ends. The germline V gene has CDR1 SGHRS and CDR2 YFSETQ. CDR3 length: 14 residues. CDR3 protein: CASSLDTGREKLFF. CDR3 nucleotide sequence: TGCGCCAGCAGCTTGGACACAGGACGGGAAAAACTGTTTTTT.

The chain recombines TRBV4-1 with TRBJ2-7, with a weak D call TRBD1 (6 bases). Germline V CDR1 and CDR2: MGHRA, YSYEKL. V was clipped by 0 bases and J by 3 bases, with 24 bases between them. The CDR3 is 19 residues long. CDR3 in amino acids: CASSQEDLGHRIVIYEQYF. The CDR3 DNA reads TGCGCCAGCAGCCAAGAAGATTTGGGACACCGTATTGTTATCTACGAGCAGTACTTC.

This sequence joins TRBV4-1 and TRBJ1-4, with D unresolved. There are 11 residues in the CDR3. CDR1 is MGHRA, CDR2 YSYEKL, per germline. Trimming took off 3 bases at V and 7 bases at J, with 3 bases between the two ends. This CDR3 is CASSQSEKLFF. The CDR3 DNA reads TGCGCCAGCAGCCAGAGTGAAAAACTGTTTTTT.

V is TRBV11-1 and J is TRBJ2-7, with D possibly matching TRBD2 (7 bases). The germline CDR1 and CDR2 sequences are SGHAT and FQDESV (reference sequence). Between the trimmed V and J ends, which lost 2 bases and 7 bases, there was a span of 15 bases. The length of the CDR3 is 14 residues. CDR3 sequence reads: CASSLNGGAQEQYF. For the CDR3, the DNA is TGTGCCAGCAGCTTAAATGGGGGGGCTCAAGAGCAGTACTTC.

V is TRBV27 and J is TRBJ2-4; a possible D gene is TRBD2 (7 bases). The germline CDR1 and CDR2 sequences are MNHEY and SMNVEV (reference sequence). V was cut by 6 bases and J by 0 bases, with 27 bases left in between. The CDR3 runs 20 residues. The CDR3 region is CASSPFAGTPTSLAKNIQYF. CDR3 in DNA: TGTGCCAGCAGCCCCTTCGCCGGGACACCGACTAGCCTAGCCAAAAACATTCAGTACTTC.